This T cell receptor (beta chain) was sequenced for a study of shared clonotypes between healthy human individuals. Sequenced by immunoSEQ multiplex PCR; TCRdb stores in-frame clones only, minus some. The profile shows 300,000 to 400,000 clones, more than 60% of them singletons. V lost 0 bases and J lost 1, with 10 bases in between. In germline, CDR1 is SGDLS, CDR2 YYNGEE. This CDR3 has 15 residues. The J gene is TRBJ1-1, the V gene TRBV9, with no clear D. This clonotype was obtained from a man aged 30-40 years in good health. The sequencing input was memory CD4+ T cells sorted from blood. Sample subset: CD45RA-negative fraction. CDR3 sequence: CASSVAVVPNTEAFF. The CDR3 DNA reads TGTGCCAGCAGCGTAGCCGTGGTGCCGAACACTGAAGCTTTCTTT.